Given below is one T cell receptor beta chain in context. The germline CDR1 and CDR2 sequences are SGHNT and YYREEE (reference sequence). Between the trimmed V and J ends, which lost 2 bases and 7 bases, there was a span of 12 bases. The CDR3 length is 13 residues. This entry is derived from a study of cytomegalovirus exposure and HLA in healthy donors. The PCR contained 60 Vbeta and 13 Jbeta primers. TCRdb's copy holds only in-frame clones and misses some; the assay was immunoSEQ multiplex PCR. This table holds approximately 140,000 clones, roughly four fifths found once. The chain uses TRBV5-4 and TRBJ1-1; D is unclear. Specimen: PBMCs. The sequence was obtained from a man aged 18 to 30 in good health and CMV-seropositive. The CDR3 bases are TGTGCCAGCAGCTTTACACCGGGAGGTGAAGCTTTCTTT. Amino acids: CASSFTPGGEAFF.